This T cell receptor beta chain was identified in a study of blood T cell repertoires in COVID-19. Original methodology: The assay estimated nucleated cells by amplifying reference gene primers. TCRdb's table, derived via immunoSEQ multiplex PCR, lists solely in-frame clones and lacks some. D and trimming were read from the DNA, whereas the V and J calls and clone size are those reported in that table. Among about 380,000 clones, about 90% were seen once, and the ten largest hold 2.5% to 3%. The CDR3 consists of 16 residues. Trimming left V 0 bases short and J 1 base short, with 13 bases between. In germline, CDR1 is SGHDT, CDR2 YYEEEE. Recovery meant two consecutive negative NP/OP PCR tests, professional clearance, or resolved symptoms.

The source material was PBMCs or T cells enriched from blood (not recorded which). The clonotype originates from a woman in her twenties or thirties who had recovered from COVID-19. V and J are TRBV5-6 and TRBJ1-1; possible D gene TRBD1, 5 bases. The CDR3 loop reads CASSLAWRGRNTEAFF. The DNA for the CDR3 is TGTGCCAGCAGCTTGGCCTGGCGGGGGAGGAACACTGAAGCTTTCTTT. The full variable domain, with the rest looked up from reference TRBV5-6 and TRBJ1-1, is DAGVTQSPTHLIKTRGQQVTLRCSPKSGHDTVSWYQQALGQGPQFIFQYYEEEERQRGNFPDRFSGHQFPNYSSELNVNALLLGDSALYLCASSLAWRGRNTEAFFGQGTRLTVV.